This TCR beta chain is from a study of brain metastases from non-small cell lung cancer. Study results and limitations: Brain metastases had lower T-cell infiltration than primary tumors. Paired brain metastases and primary tumors largely shared TCR repertoires. T-cell clones appeared expanded in approximately 64% of brain metastases relative to matched primary tumors.

TCRdb keeps only in-frame clones here, not all; method: immunoSEQ multiplex PCR. The sample lists approximately 1,300 clones, 85% to 90% seen once, with approximately 6.6% in the top ten. The CDR3 extends over 13 amino acids. Trimming shortened V by 4 bases and J by 4 bases, and 11 bases separated the two germline ends. Germline CDR1 SNHLY, CDR2 FYNNEI. About this clone: What it recognizes is unknown.

This receptor was taken from a donor over 35 with non-small cell lung cancer. The specimen sequenced was primary lung tumor tissue. The gene calls are TRBV2 and TRBJ2-7, with D unresolved. The CDR3 loop reads CASSAPEPYEQYF. As DNA, the CDR3 is TGTGCCAGCAGTGCCCCAGAGCCGTACGAGCAGTACTTC.